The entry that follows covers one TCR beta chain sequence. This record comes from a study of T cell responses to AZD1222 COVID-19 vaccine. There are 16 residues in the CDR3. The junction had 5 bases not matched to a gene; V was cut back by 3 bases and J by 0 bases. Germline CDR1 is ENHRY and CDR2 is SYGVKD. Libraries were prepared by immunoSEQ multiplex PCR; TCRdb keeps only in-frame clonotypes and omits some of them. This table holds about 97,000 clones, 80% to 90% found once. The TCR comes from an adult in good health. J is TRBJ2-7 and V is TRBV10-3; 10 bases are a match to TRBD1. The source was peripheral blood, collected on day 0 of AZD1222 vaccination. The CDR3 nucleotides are TGTGCCATCAGTGACCCGGGACAGGGGTCCTCCTACGAGCAGTACTTC. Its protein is CAISDPGQGSSYEQYF.